This TCR beta chain was identified during a study of CD8 T cells in cerebrospinal fluid in Alzheimer's disease (dated by TCRdb to 2019 to 2021). Regarding the complete study: To assess CSF T cell clonal expansion, the study used two single-cell approaches: plate-based nested PCR sequencing and droplet-based sequencing. The study examined whether cerebrospinal fluid from healthy elderly individuals and from patients with neurodegenerative disease contained clonally expanded T cells. The droplet-based CSF comparison of patients and controls included roughly nine healthy controls (approximately 11,000 cells) and roughly nine patients with MCI or Alzheimer's disease (more than 10,000 cells). CSF gene-expression analysis, which included Parkinson's disease patients, covered about two dozen samples in total.

The library relied on 10x single-cell sequencing. Profiling of CSF cells was done with 10X Genomics single-cell V(D)J and 5' gene-expression libraries. An Illumina NextSeq550 was used to sequence CSF single-cell TCR libraries. The published analysis was carried out like this. V(D)J reads were aligned to the vdj-GRCh38 alts ensemble 2.0.0 reference and processed with the Cell Ranger vdj pipeline. Clonotypes were defined as cell barcodes sharing the same set of productive CDR3 nucleotide sequences. Clonotype information was added to Seurat v3.0 gene-expression metadata to link clonality with transcriptional profiles. Any CSF cell with more than 1,800 genes, more than 7,500 UMIs or more than 10% mitochondrial reads was excluded. To find TCRs with known antigen specificity, CDR3-beta sequences were matched against VDJdb. The network analysis of clone sharing was performed with the R package qgraph and was limited to TCRs that had complete alpha and beta chains. TCRdb reprocessed the reads and lists each CDR3 protein sequence as a single entry, with no DNA. These V and J calls derive from TCRdb rather than the authors' analysis. The sample table on file contains about 1,500 distinct CDR3 sequences. In total, the top ten clones hold 6.2% of the sample.

The CDR3 measures 13 amino acids from cysteine to phenylalanine. The DNA is not on file. From a lookup of the germline V gene, CDR1 and CDR2 are SGHRS and YFSETQ. The study at large found these results: The EBV-specific clones were neither the most highly expanded clones nor enriched among patients. The overall clonality comparison included only samples with detectable clones (11 healthy, 5 MCI, 5 AD, 6 PD). It was cautioned by the authors that a causal link between EBV and Alzheimer's disease is not established by the detection of EBV-specific TCRs in CSF. In pooled data, a highly expanded clone (at least 3% of TCRs) occurred in 1 of 10 healthy subjects versus 4 of 6 Alzheimer's patients. A higher percentage of TCRs was made up by the largest CSF clone in patients with MCI or Alzheimer's disease than in controls.

This clonotype is medium-sized (0.01 to 0.1%) by its frequency; no count is available. It has no known antigen specificity. None of the participants had acute infectious disease, and every participant was in good physical condition. Live CSF cells for droplet-based sequencing were sorted with a live/dead marker. To pellet immune cells, CSF obtained by lumbar puncture was centrifuged at 300g. Each CSF sample was checked for red blood cells, and any sample showing blood contamination was excluded. CSF cells were cryopreserved in freezing medium, frozen overnight at -80 degrees C, and subsequently stored in liquid nitrogen. Before analysis, CSF samples were stored for less than six months.

The source is a human donor in good health. The chain is made from TRBV5-1 and TRBJ1-4; the D call from TCRdb, TRBD1, cannot be confirmed without DNA. Sample: cerebrospinal fluid. The CDR3 region reads CASSRGVNEKLFF.